What follows describes a single T cell receptor beta chain. What it binds is unknown. This record comes from a study of shared clonotypes between healthy human individuals. For the study at large: CD4 naive cells filled three plates per donor, CD4 memory three, CD8 naive two and CD8 memory one.

Every subset's genomic DNA went evenly onto several immunoSEQ plates. Method: immunoSEQ multiplex PCR; TCRdb's copy keeps in-frame clones and lacks some. The table shows millions of clones, with roughly 92% occurring only once. Study findings and constraints: Non-shared clonotypes had lower generation probabilities than clonotypes shared by all four sorted-subset donors.

This receptor was obtained from a man younger than 30 in good health. Sample: naive CD4+ T cells sorted from blood. The subset: CD45RA+ positively selected.

The CDR3 coding sequence is TGTGCCAGCAGTGGTAGTCCCCTAGGGGTCACAGATACGCAGTATTTT. Encoded protein: CASSGSPLGVTDTQYF. V and J are TRBV25-1 and TRBJ2-3; tentatively, D is TRBD1 (5 bases). CDR1 is MGHDK, CDR2 SYGVNS, per germline. V was clipped by 4 bases and J by 2 bases, with 16 bases between them. This CDR3 comprises 16 residues. Based on the CDR3 plus reference TRBV25-1 and TRBJ2-3, the full variable domain is EADIYQTPRYLVIGTGKKITLECSQTMGHDKMYWYQQDPGMELHLIHYSYGVNSTEKGDLSSESTVSRIRTEHFPLTLESARPSHTSQYLCASSGSPLGVTDTQYFGPGTRLTVL.